Presented here are 21 T cell receptor beta chains from one specimen sequenced in a study of cytomegalovirus exposure and HLA in healthy donors. The PCR contained 60 Vbeta and 13 Jbeta primers. The repertoire was sequenced with immunoSEQ multiplex PCR; TCRdb's copy has only in-frame clones and lacks some. Among about 190,000 clones listed, 77% were seen once. The sample was PBMCs. All receptors come from a woman under 40 in good health and CMV-seropositive.

V gene TRBV29-1 combines with J gene TRBJ2-3; 8 bases agree with TRBD2. V trimming: 6 bases; J trimming: 3 bases; junction bases outside the gene matches: 8. The CDR3 is made up of 14 amino acids. Germline V CDR1 and CDR2: SQVTM, ANQGSEA. The CDR3 region has the DNA TGCAGCGTAGGACTAGCCCTTAAAACAGATACGCAGTATTTT. It is translated as CSVGLALKTDTQYF.

The gene calls are TRBV28 and TRBJ1-4; D uncertain. Trimming cost V 6 bases and J 2 bases, with 10 bases left between them. The CDR3 is made up of 14 amino acids. Germline CDR1 reads MDHEN; CDR2 reads SYDVKM. The CDR3 DNA reads as TGTGCCAGCAGCCTCCCGGGGACTAATGAAAAACTGTTTTTT. This gives the protein CASSLPGTNEKLFF.

V usage is TRBV5-1 and J usage is TRBJ2-5; D is possibly TRBD2 (5 bases). Trimming cost V 1 base and J 3 bases, with 13 bases left between them. In germline, CDR1 is SGHRS, CDR2 YFSETQ. CDR3 length equals 15 residues. DNA for the CDR3: TGCGCCAGCAGCTTGAACGTGGGGAGCGAAGAGACCCAGTACTTC. Its protein product is CASSLNVGSEETQYF.

The V and J genes are TRBV14 and TRBJ2-7, with 11 bases fitting TRBD2. Germline loops: CDR1 SGHDN, CDR2 FVKESK. The CDR3 extends over 14 amino acids. The V and J ends lost 4 bases and 9 bases, in that order; junction bases with no gene match: 8. The CDR3 sequence is CASSPIAGGGRQYF. CDR3 sequence (DNA): TGTGCCAGCAGCCCTATAGCGGGGGGGGGCCGGCAGTACTTC.

The J gene is TRBJ1-2, the V gene TRBV18, with 9 positions matching TRBD1. The CDR3 consists of 15 residues. Germline V gene lookup returns CDR1 KGHSH and CDR2 LQKENI. With V trimmed by 6 bases and J by 5 bases, 10 bases remained unmatched. This chain's CDR3 is CASSVPGQGIYGYTF. As DNA, the CDR3 is TGTGCCAGCTCCGTTCCGGGACAGGGAATATATGGCTACACCTTC.

This clone appeared once. The chain employs TRBV4-2 and TRBJ2-5; TRBD2 aligns across 10 bases. Trimming took 2 bases from V and 3 from J; bases not matched to a gene: 6. Germline CDR1 LGHNA, CDR2 YNFKEQ. The CDR3 runs to 16 residues. CDR3 nucleotide sequence: TGTGCCAGCAGCCAACCGCGGACTAGCGGAAAAGAGACCCAGTACTTC. Translating gives CASSQPRTSGKETQYF.

This sequence joins TRBV28 and TRBJ2-7; weak D call: TRBD2 (5 bases). Germline values: CDR1 MDHEN, CDR2 SYDVKM. The CDR3 spans 14 residues. V was cut by 6 bases and J by 0 bases, with 12 bases left in between. This chain's CDR3 is CASSSPGGSYEQYF. CDR3 nucleotides: TGTGCCAGCAGCAGCCCCGGAGGCTCCTACGAGCAGTACTTC.

The chain employs TRBV28 and TRBJ2-7; 10 nucleotides match TRBD1. The CDR3 runs 16 residues. CDR1 and CDR2 (germline): MDHEN, SYDVKM. Losses at the gene ends were 5 bases for V and 0 bases for J; bases not matched to a gene: 7. CDR3 region: CASSVRQGAGSYEQYF. In DNA form, the CDR3 reads TGTGCCAGCAGTGTCCGACAGGGGGCGGGCTCCTACGAGCAGTACTTC.

The CDR3 here is CASSLWTDFTEAFF. CDR3 nucleotides: TGTGCCAGCAGTCTGTGGACAGACTTCACTGAAGCTTTCTTT. V is TRBV28 and J is TRBJ1-1; tentative D call: TRBD1 (6 bases). The V gene lost 5 bases and the J gene lost 4 bases, with 14 bases spanning the gap. This CDR3 has 14 amino acids. The germline CDR1 and CDR2 sequences are MDHEN and SYDVKM.

V usage is TRBV9 and J usage is TRBJ2-1; 9 bases align to TRBD2. The CDR3 spans 16 residues. CDR1 and CDR2 from the germline V gene are SGDLS and YYNGEE. After removal of 4 bases from V and 4 bases from J, the junction contained 9 bases not matched to a gene. CDR3 protein: CASSTLGLAEYNEQFF. The CDR3 region has the DNA TGTGCCAGCAGCACCCTGGGACTAGCTGAATACAATGAGCAGTTCTTC.

This clone was counted only a few times. V gene TRBV11-1 combines with J gene TRBJ2-7, with D perhaps TRBD1 (5 bases). Deletions cut 1 base from V and 4 bases from J, with 8 bases between. CDR1 and CDR2 (germline): SGHAT, FQDESV (reference sequence). The CDR3 runs to 13 residues. The CDR3 protein is CASSLDRTYEQYF. CDR3 nucleotide sequence: TGTGCCAGCAGCTTAGACAGGACGTACGAGCAGTACTTC.

The V gene is TRBV4-2, the J gene TRBJ2-3, with unresolved D. The germline V and J ends were trimmed by 6 bases and 2 bases, with 12 bases remaining between them. The CDR3 is made up of 14 amino acids. Germline loops: CDR1 LGHNA, CDR2 YNFKEQ. The CDR3 DNA is TGTGCCAGCAGTCTTATGGGCGACACAGATACGCAGTATTTT. It translates to CASSLMGDTDTQYF.

This sequence joins TRBV6-6 and TRBJ2-2, with a weak D call TRBD2 (5 bases). The CDR3 extends over 16 amino acids. The germline gives CDR1 MNHNY, CDR2 SVGAGI (reference sequence). Trimming took off 6 bases at V and 2 bases at J, with 16 bases between the two ends. CDR3 protein: CASSLATQLNTGELFF. CDR3 in DNA: TGTGCCAGCAGCTTAGCGACTCAACTTAACACCGGGGAGCTGTTTTTT.

Note on this clone: Different DNA sequences within this sample yield the same CDR3. The rearrangement uses TRBV10-3 and TRBJ2-7; a possible D gene is TRBD1 (5 bases). This CDR3 comprises 11 residues. Germline CDR1 reads ENHRY; CDR2 reads SYGVKD. V gave up 8 bases and J gave up 5 bases, with 10 bases separating them. The CDR3 loop reads CAISQGDEQYF. In DNA, the CDR3 is TGTGCCATCTCTCAGGGCGACGAGCAGTACTTC.

The chain joins TRBV28 to TRBJ2-1, with TRBD2 identical over 8 bases. CDR3 length: 16 residues. Unmatched junction bases numbered 15, after V lost 6 bases and J lost 8 bases. Germline loops: CDR1 MDHEN, CDR2 SYDVKM. The CDR3 sequence is CASSALGTGRDDEQFF. The CDR3 nucleotides read TGTGCCAGCAGCGCCTTGGGGACCGGGAGGGATGATGAGCAGTTCTTC.

This clone was picked up one time. The gene calls are TRBV18 and TRBJ1-5; 11 nucleotides match TRBD1. Germline lookup yields CDR1 KGHSH and CDR2 LQKENI. The V segment lost 3 bases and the J segment 4 bases; nucleotides outside the gene matches: 5. The CDR3 spans 16 residues. The DNA of the CDR3 is TGTGCCAGCTCACCGGCCGGGACAGGGGGGAATCAGCCCCAGCATTTT. Encoded protein: CASSPAGTGGNQPQHF. Drawing the rest from reference TRBV18 and TRBJ1-5, the complete variable domain is NAGVMQNPRHLVRRRGQEARLRCSPMKGHSHVYWYRQLPEEGLKFMVYLQKENIIDESGMPKERFSAEFPKEGPSILRIQQVVRGDSAAYFCASSPAGTGGNQPQHFGDGTRLSIL.

V usage is TRBV28 and J usage is TRBJ1-5; D remains ambiguous. The CDR3 totals 14 residues. Trimming stripped 5 bases from V and 0 bases from J, with 8 bases between. Germline loops: CDR1 MDHEN, CDR2 SYDVKM. Written as DNA, the CDR3 is TGTGCCAGCAGTAACGGAGGTAGCAATCAGCCCCAGCATTTT. The encoded protein is CASSNGGSNQPQHF.

V and J are TRBV28 and TRBJ1-4; 7 nucleotides match TRBD1. In germline, CDR1 is MDHEN, CDR2 SYDVKM. Unmatched junction bases numbered 2, after V lost 0 bases and J lost 4 bases. This CDR3 contains 15 residues. CDR3 coding DNA: TGTGCCAGCAGTTTATGGGGACAGCATAATGAAAAACTGTTTTTT. It encodes CASSLWGQHNEKLFF.

The count of this clone is one. This rearrangement joins TRBV28 to TRBJ2-2; a weak D match, TRBD1 (6 bases). Germline V lookup: CDR1 MDHEN, CDR2 SYDVKM. The germline V and J ends were trimmed by 7 bases and 7 bases, with 13 bases remaining between them. The CDR3 extends over 13 amino acids. CDR3: CASKNRANGELFF. The CDR3 DNA sequence: TGTGCCAGCAAGAACAGGGCGAACGGGGAGCTGTTTTTT.

Comment on this clone: Other DNA sequences in the sample encode the same CDR3. The chain joins TRBV28 to TRBJ2-7; D ambiguous. The ends were cut back, 3 bases at V and 3 bases at J, with 12 bases in the middle. This CDR3 has 14 amino acids. Germline loops: CDR1 MDHEN, CDR2 SYDVKM. CDR3 in amino acids: CASSLWQNYYEQYF. CDR3 sequence (DNA): TGTGCCAGCAGTTTGTGGCAGAACTACTACGAGCAGTACTTC.

This clone occurred a few times. The chain employs TRBV7-2 and TRBJ2-7; TRBD2 is a possible D gene (5 bases). CDR3 length: 14 amino acids. CDR1 and CDR2 from the germline V gene are SGHTA and FQGNSA. Trimming removed 1 base at V and 3 bases at J, with 10 bases between. CDR3: CASSLELAYYEQYF. CDR3 bases: TGTGCCAGCAGCTTAGAGCTAGCCTACTACGAGCAGTACTTC.